Here is one TCR beta chain with its context. These data come from a study of blood T cell repertoires in COVID-19. Study context: Samples of COVID-19 (acute and convalescent) were obtained from the United States, Italy and Spain.

Method: immunoSEQ multiplex PCR; TCRdb's copy keeps in-frame clones and lacks some. Of 130,000 or so clones in the sample, 88% were seen once. CDR1 is MGHRA, CDR2 YSYEKL, per germline. The CDR3 has 15 residues. Deletions cut 4 bases from V and 2 bases from J, with 14 bases between. The sequencing sample was made of peripheral blood. The TCR comes from a man aged 50 or older with acute or convalescent COVID-19. The chain links TRBV4-1 to TRBJ1-1, with D perhaps matching TRBD1 (6 bases). The CDR3 is CASSPGQLLNTEAFF. The CDR3 nucleotides are TGCGCCAGCAGCCCCGGACAGTTACTTAACACTGAAGCTTTCTTT.